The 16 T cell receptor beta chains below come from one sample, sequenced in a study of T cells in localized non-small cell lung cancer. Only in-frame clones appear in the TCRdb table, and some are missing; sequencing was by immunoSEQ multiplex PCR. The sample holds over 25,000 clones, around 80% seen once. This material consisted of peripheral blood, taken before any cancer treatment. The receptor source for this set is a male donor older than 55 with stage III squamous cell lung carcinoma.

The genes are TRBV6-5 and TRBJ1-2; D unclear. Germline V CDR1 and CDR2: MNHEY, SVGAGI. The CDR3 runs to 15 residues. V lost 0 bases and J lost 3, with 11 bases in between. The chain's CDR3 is CASSYSEARHYGYTF. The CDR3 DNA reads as TGTGCCAGCAGTTACTCGGAGGCCCGCCACTATGGCTACACCTTC.

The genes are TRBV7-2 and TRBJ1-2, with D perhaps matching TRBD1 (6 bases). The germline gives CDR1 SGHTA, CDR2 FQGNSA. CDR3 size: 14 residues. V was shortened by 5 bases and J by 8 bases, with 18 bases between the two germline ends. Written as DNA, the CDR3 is TGTGCCAGCAGCCCCCAGGGGCCCGGGTTCGGCTACACCTTC. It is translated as CASSPQGPGFGYTF. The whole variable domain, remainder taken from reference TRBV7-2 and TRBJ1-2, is GAGVSQSPSNKVTEKGKDVELRCDPISGHTALYWYRQSLGQGLEFLIYFQGNSAPDKSGLPSDRFSAERTGGSVSTLTIQRTQQEDSAVYLCASSPQGPGFGYTFGSGTRLTVV.

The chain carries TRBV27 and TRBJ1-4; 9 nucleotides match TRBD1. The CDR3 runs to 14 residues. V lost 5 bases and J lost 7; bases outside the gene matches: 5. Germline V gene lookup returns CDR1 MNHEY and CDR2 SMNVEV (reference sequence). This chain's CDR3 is CASSPLDRGEKLFF. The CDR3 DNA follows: TGTGCCAGCAGTCCCCTGGACAGGGGTGAAAAACTGTTTTTT.

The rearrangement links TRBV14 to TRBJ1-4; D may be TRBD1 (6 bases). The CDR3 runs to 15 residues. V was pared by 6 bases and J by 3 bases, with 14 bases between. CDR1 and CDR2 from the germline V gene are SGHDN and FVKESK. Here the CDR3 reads CASSWLQGPNEKLFF. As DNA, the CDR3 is TGTGCCAGCAGTTGGCTGCAGGGGCCTAATGAAAAACTGTTTTTT.

CDR3 in DNA: TGTGCCAGCACCCCACGGTATCCCTACGAGCAGTACTTC. It yields the protein CASTPRYPYEQYF. This chain connects TRBV28 to TRBJ2-7; D remains ambiguous. V lost 7 bases and J 2 bases, leaving 12 bases between the germline ends. Germline values: CDR1 MDHEN, CDR2 SYDVKM. The CDR3 is 13 amino acids.

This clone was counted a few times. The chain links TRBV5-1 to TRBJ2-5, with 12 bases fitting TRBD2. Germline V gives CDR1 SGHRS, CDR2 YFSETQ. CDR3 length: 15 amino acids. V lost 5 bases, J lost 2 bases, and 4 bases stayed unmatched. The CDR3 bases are TGCGCCAGCAGGACTAGCGGGAGCCTTCAAGAGACCCAGTACTTC. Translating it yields CASRTSGSLQETQYF.

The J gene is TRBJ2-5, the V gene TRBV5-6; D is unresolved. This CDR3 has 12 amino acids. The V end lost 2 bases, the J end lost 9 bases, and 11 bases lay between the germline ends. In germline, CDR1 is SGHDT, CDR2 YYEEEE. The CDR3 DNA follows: TGTGCCAGCAGCTTCGCGTTCGCCCCCCAGTACTTC. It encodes CASSFAFAPQYF.

The CDR3 region is CASGGPVNEKLFF. CDR3 in DNA: TGTGCCAGCGGGGGCCCGGTTAATGAAAAACTGTTTTTT. The chain links TRBV6-1 to TRBJ1-4, with D tentatively TRBD1 (6 bases). Deletions cut 8 bases from V and 4 bases from J, with 11 bases between. The CDR3 spans 13 residues. Germline values: CDR1 MNHNS, CDR2 SASEGT.

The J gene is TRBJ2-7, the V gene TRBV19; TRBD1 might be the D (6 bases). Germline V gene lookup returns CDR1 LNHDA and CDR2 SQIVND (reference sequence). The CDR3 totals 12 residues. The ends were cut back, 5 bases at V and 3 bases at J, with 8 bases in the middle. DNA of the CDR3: TGTGCCAGTAGTCAACAGGGCTACGAGCAGTACTTC. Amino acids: CASSQQGYEQYF. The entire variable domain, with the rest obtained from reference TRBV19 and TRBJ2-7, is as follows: DGGITQSPKYLFRKEGQNVTLSCEQNLNHDAMYWYRQDPGQGLRLIYYSQIVNDFQKGDIAEGYSVSREKKESFPLTVTSAQKNPTAFYLCASSQQGYEQYFGPGTRLTVT.

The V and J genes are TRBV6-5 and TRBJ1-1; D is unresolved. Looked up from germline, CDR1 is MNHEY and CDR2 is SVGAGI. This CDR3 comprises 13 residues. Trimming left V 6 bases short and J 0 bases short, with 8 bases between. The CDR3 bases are TGTGCCAGCAGCTCCCTAATGAACACTGAAGCTTTCTTT. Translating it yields CASSSLMNTEAFF.

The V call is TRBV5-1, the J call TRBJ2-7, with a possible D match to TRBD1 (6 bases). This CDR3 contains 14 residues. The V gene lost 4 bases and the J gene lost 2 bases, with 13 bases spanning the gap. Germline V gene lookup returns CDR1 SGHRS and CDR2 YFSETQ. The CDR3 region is CASSLEGGTYEQYF. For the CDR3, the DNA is TGCGCCAGCAGCCTCGAAGGGGGTACCTACGAGCAGTACTTC. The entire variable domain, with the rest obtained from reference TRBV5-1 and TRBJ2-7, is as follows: KAGVTQTPRYLIKTRGQQVTLSCSPISGHRSVSWYQQTPGQGLQFLFEYFSETQRNKGNFPGRFSGRQFSNSRSEMNVSTLELGDSALYLCASSLEGGTYEQYFGPGTRLTVT.

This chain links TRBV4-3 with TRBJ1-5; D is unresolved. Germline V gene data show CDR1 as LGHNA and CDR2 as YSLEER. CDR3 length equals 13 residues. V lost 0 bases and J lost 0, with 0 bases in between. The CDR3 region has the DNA TGCGCCAGCAGCCAAGATAGCAATCAGCCCCAGCATTTT. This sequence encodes CASSQDSNQPQHF.

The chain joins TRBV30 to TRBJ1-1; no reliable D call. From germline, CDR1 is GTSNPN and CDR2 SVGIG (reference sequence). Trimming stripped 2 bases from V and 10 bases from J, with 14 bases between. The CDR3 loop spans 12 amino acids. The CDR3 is CAWSPQVGVAFF. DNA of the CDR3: TGTGCCTGGAGTCCCCAAGTTGGAGTAGCTTTCTTT.

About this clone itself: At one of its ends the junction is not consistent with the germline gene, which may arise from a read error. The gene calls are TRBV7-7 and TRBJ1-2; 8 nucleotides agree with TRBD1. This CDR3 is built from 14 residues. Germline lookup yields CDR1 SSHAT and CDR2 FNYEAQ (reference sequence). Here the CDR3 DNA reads TGTGCTAGCAGCTCCCGGACAGGGAAGGATGGCTACACCTTC. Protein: CASSSRTGKDGYTF.

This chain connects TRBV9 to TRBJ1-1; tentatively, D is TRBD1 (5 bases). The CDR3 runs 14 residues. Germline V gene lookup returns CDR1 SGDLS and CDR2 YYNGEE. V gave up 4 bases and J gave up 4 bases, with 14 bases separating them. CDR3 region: CASSPRVQATEAFF. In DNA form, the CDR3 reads TGTGCCAGCAGCCCGAGGGTACAGGCCACTGAAGCTTTCTTT.

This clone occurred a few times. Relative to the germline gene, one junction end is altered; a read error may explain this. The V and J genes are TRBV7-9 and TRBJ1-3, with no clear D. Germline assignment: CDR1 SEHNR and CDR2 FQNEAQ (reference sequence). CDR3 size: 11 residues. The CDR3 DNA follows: TGTGCCAGCAGTTTAGTAAACACCATATATTTT. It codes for CASSLVNTIYF.